This note documents a single TCR beta chain sequence. The antigen remains undetermined. This entry is derived from a study of OX40 agonist ivuxolimab in advanced cancers. Study at large: Patient treatment consisted of intravenous ivuxolimab administration every 2 weeks at 0.01 to 10 mg/kg. Checkpoint inhibitors had been given previously to roughly 40% of patients.

Study observations and caveats: On average, CD8+ T cells had more expanded clones than CD4+. Among the least clonally expanded were partial responders at 0.1-3.0 mg/kg.

Only in-frame clones appear in the TCRdb table, and some are missing; sequencing was by immunoSEQ multiplex PCR. The sample has around 64,000 clones, 75% to 90% seen once. Trimming took 4 bases from V and 8 from J; bases not matched to a gene: 6. Germline V gives CDR1 SEHNR, CDR2 FQNEAQ (reference sequence). This CDR3 is built from 15 residues. The rearrangement uses TRBV7-9 and TRBJ2-3, with 13 bases fitting TRBD2. Specimen: CD4+ or CD8+ T cells sorted from blood, collected in a trial of the OX40 agonist ivuxolimab. This receptor was identified in an adult with an advanced solid tumor such as melanoma, head and neck, liver or kidney cancer. The CDR3 coding sequence is TGTGCCAGCAGCTCCCGGACTAGCGGGGGAGGTACGCAGTATTTT. It codes for CASSSRTSGGGTQYF.